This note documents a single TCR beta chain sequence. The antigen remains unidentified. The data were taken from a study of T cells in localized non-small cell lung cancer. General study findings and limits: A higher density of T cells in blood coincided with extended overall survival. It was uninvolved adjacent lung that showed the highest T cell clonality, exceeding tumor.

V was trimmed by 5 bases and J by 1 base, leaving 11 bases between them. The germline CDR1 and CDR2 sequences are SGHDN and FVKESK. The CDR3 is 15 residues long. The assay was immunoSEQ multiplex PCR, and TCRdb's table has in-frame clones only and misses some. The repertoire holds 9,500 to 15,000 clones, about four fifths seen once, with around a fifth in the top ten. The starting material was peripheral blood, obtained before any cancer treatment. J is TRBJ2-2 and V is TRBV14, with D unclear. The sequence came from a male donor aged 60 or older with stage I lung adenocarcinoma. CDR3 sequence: CASSVERLNTGELFF. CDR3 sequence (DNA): TGTGCCAGCAGCGTAGAACGGTTGAACACCGGGGAGCTGTTTTTT.